This TCR beta chain is drawn from a study of blood T cell repertoires in COVID-19. The protocol was immunoSEQ multiplex PCR, while the TCRdb copy is restricted to in-frame clones and leaves out a portion. There are fewer than 250,000 clones in the sample; roughly 80% occur only once, and 10% lies in the top ten. The CDR3 consists of 16 residues. CDR1 is DFQATT, CDR2 SNEGSKA, per germline (reference sequence). J was trimmed by 4 bases and V by 3 bases; bases with no gene match: 7. This sequence originates from an elderly woman with COVID-19, enrolled during active disease. The chain uses TRBV20-1 and TRBJ2-6; 9 bases agree with TRBD1. The sample consisted of peripheral blood. This CDR3 is CSASLGTGLGANVLTF. DNA of the CDR3: TGCAGTGCTAGTCTCGGGACAGGGTTAGGGGCCAACGTCCTGACTTTC.